The 32 T cell receptor beta chains listed next were all sequenced from one sample in a study of CD8 T cells in Susac syndrome. Reverse transcription of roughly 0.45 to 1 ug RNA was performed with random hexamers. TCRdb recomputed calls from the immunoSEQ multiplex PCR reads with MiXCR, one row per CDR3 protein. This table has approximately 170,000 distinct CDR3 sequences, 92% appearing once. The material sequenced was CD4+ T cells from PBMCs. Receptors originate from a human donor in good health.

The CDR3 spells CASRTGWATEAFF. The CDR3, as DNA: TGTGCCAGCAGAACAGGGTGGGCCACTGAAGCTTTCTTT. The gene calls are TRBV6-1 and TRBJ1-1, with D possibly TRBD1 on 6 matching bases. V shed 6 bases and J shed 4 bases, with 12 bases lying between them. CDR1 and CDR2 from the germline V gene are MNHNS and SASEGT. This CDR3 has 13 residues.

The rearrangement joins TRBV30 to TRBJ2-3, with a possible D match to TRBD2 (7 bases). V was shortened by 2 bases and J by 3 bases, with 15 bases between the two germline ends. From germline, CDR1 is GTSNPN and CDR2 SVGIG (reference sequence). This CDR3 is built from 15 residues. CDR3 sequence (DNA): TGTGCCTGGAGTTCACGCAGGGGAGGGACAGATACGCAGTATTTT. This sequence encodes CAWSSRRGGTDTQYF.

The J gene is TRBJ1-1, the V gene TRBV27; the match to TRBD1 covers 8 bases. The CDR3 sequence is 14 residues long. The germline V gene has CDR1 MNHEY and CDR2 SMNVEV (reference sequence). Trimming removed 7 bases from V and 4 bases from J; junction bases left unmatched: 8. Here the CDR3 reads CASTSLRGPTEAFF. DNA of the CDR3: TGTGCCAGCACCTCCCTCAGGGGGCCCACTGAAGCTTTCTTT.

A few counts support this clonotype. CDR3 in DNA: TGTGCCTGGCTCCTGGGCCGGACAGGGGTGTCTGGCTACACCTTC. Protein: CAWLLGRTGVSGYTF. The V gene is TRBV30, the J gene TRBJ1-2, with 9 bases fitting TRBD1. Germline CDR1 is GTSNPN and CDR2 is SVGIG (reference sequence). Losses at the gene ends were 5 bases for V and 7 bases for J; bases not matched to a gene: 14. This CDR3 is 15 amino acids long.

V is TRBV2 and J is TRBJ1-4; D gene unclear. With 5 bases removed from V and 4 bases from J, the gap between germline ends came to 11 bases. Germline CDR1 and CDR2: SNHLY and FYNNEI. This CDR3 is 14 amino acids long. Written as DNA, the CDR3 is TGTGCCAGCAGTTTACCAGAAGTTAATGAAAAACTGTTTTTT. Translating gives CASSLPEVNEKLFF.

The genes are TRBV6-2 or TRBV6-3 and TRBJ2-2; 8 bases are shared with TRBD2. The CDR3 has 15 residues. Germline V CDR1 and CDR2: MNHEY, SVGEGT. V was pared by 0 bases and J by 4 bases, with 1 base of the junction left unmatched. DNA of the CDR3: TGTGCCAGCAGTTACTCGCTAGCGGGCACCGGGGAGCTGTTTTTT. Amino acid sequence: CASSYSLAGTGELFF.

This chain uses TRBV6-5 with TRBJ2-5; D gene uncertain. Germline V gives CDR1 MNHEY, CDR2 SVGAGI. This CDR3 region has 14 residues. Trimming cost V 6 bases and J 4 bases, with 15 bases left between them. CDR3 coding DNA: TGTGCCAGCAGCGAAGTCCTCGGGCGAGAGACCCAGTACTTC. Its translation is CASSEVLGRETQYF.

The V and J genes are TRBV27 and TRBJ2-7; D remains ambiguous. The germline V gene encodes CDR1 MNHEY and CDR2 SMNVEV (reference sequence). V lost 2 bases and J lost 3, with 14 bases in between. The CDR3 contains 15 residues. For the CDR3, the DNA is TGTGCCAGCAGTTTAAAGTATTTGGGCAGCTACGAGCAGTACTTC. As protein: CASSLKYLGSYEQYF.

The rearrangement joins TRBV4-3 to TRBJ2-3; the match to TRBD1 covers 7 bases. Per the germline V gene, CDR1 is LGHNA and CDR2 is YSLEER. The V segment lost 4 bases and the J segment 3 bases; nucleotides outside the gene matches: 10. This CDR3 contains 16 residues. This chain's CDR3 is CASSPGLTGRTDTQYF. The CDR3 region has the DNA TGCGCCAGCAGCCCAGGCCTGACAGGGAGAACAGATACGCAGTATTTT.

The sample holds a few counts of this clonotype. Its ends do not fully match the called genes, so a read error is possible. J is TRBJ1-1 and V is TRBV6-2 or TRBV6-3; D gene ambiguous. The CDR3 loop spans 11 amino acids. Germline values: CDR1 MNHEY, CDR2 SVGEGT. CDR3 in amino acids: CASFRSTEAFF. In DNA form, the CDR3 reads TGTGCCAGCTTTCGGAGCACTGAGGCTTTCTTT.

The rearrangement uses TRBV30 and TRBJ2-7; D possibly corresponds to TRBD1 (5 bases). The CDR3 runs to 13 residues. V was trimmed by 2 bases and J by 6 bases, leaving 14 bases between them. From germline, CDR1 is GTSNPN and CDR2 SVGIG (reference sequence). CDR3 nucleotide sequence: TGTGCCTGGAGTACAGGCCGGTGGGGCGAGCAGTACTTC. It codes for CAWSTGRWGEQYF.

The chain carries TRBV13 and TRBJ2-3; TRBD2 agrees at 9 bases. This CDR3 has 18 amino acids. Germline lookup yields CDR1 PRHDT and CDR2 FYEKMQ (reference sequence). Germline trimming cut 1 base from V and 6 bases from J; bases unmatched to any gene: 14. CDR3 loop: CASSLEWEAGGSMDTQYF. The CDR3, as DNA: TGTGCCAGCAGCTTAGAATGGGAGGCGGGAGGGTCTATGGATACGCAGTATTTT.

CDR3 sequence: CASSVISAGANTGELFF. The CDR3 DNA follows: TGTGCCAGCAGCGTCATATCAGCGGGGGCCAACACCGGGGAGCTGTTTTTT. This chain uses TRBV9 with TRBJ2-2, with TRBD2 identical over 8 bases. After removal of 2 bases from V and 2 bases from J, the junction contained 8 bases not matched to a gene. CDR3 length equals 17 residues. The germline V gene has CDR1 SGDLS and CDR2 YYNGEE.

The chain carries TRBV5-4 and TRBJ2-3; D remains ambiguous. Trimming removed 3 bases from V and 0 bases from J, with 11 bases in between. This CDR3 spans 15 amino acids. Germline CDR1 is SGHNT and CDR2 is YYREEE (reference sequence). The CDR3, as DNA: TGTGCCAGCAGCTCCGGGCTGGGGAGCACAGATACGCAGTATTTT. This codes for CASSSGLGSTDTQYF.

This chain connects TRBV30 to TRBJ1-1; a weak D match, TRBD1 (5 bases). The CDR3 has 18 residues. Deletions cut 0 bases from V and 7 bases from J, with 27 bases between. Germline lookup yields CDR1 GTSNPN and CDR2 SVGIG (reference sequence). The CDR3 DNA is TGTGCCTGGAGTGTATGGTCTCGGGGTTTGACGGGGGAGTTTGAAGCTTTCTTT. It yields the protein CAWSVWSRGLTGEFEAFF.

V gene TRBV3-1 combines with J gene TRBJ2-7; 9 nucleotides agree with TRBD2. The CDR3 contains 13 residues. Germline trimming cut 2 bases from V and 4 bases from J; bases unmatched to any gene: 0. CDR1 and CDR2 from the germline V gene are LGHDT and YNNKEL (reference sequence). CDR3 in DNA: TGTGCCAGCAGCCAACTAGCGGGGTACGAGCAGTACTTC. Its translation is CASSQLAGYEQYF.

This rearrangement joins TRBV14 to TRBJ1-4; D unresolved. From germline, CDR1 is SGHDN and CDR2 FVKESK. The CDR3 contains 14 residues. V lost 4 bases to trimming and J lost 5 bases, with 11 bases between them. CDR3 protein: CASSRRRLNEKLFF. The CDR3 DNA is TGTGCCAGCAGCCGCCGGCGGCTAAATGAAAAACTGTTTTTT.

This clonotype was seen only once. The rearrangement uses TRBV29-1 and TRBJ1-2; TRBD1 is a possible D gene (5 bases). The CDR3 spans 14 residues. Per germline, CDR1 SQVTM and CDR2 ANQGSEA. Trimming left V 4 bases short and J 4 bases short, with 16 bases between. CDR3: CSVGFAGRGYGYTF. The CDR3 DNA follows: TGCAGCGTTGGTTTCGCAGGGAGGGGCTATGGCTACACCTTC.

The chain couples TRBV7-2 to TRBJ2-7, with a tentative D call TRBD1 (5 bases). V lost 1 base, J lost 6 bases, and 16 bases lay in between. Looked up from germline, CDR1 is SGHTA and CDR2 is FQGNSA. This CDR3 comprises 15 residues. CDR3 protein: CASSLGTGLAREQYF. CDR3 coding DNA: TGTGCCAGCAGCTTAGGAACAGGCCTGGCGCGCGAGCAGTACTTC.

CDR3 loop: CASSPPGQGLSGANVLTF. In DNA form, the CDR3 reads TGTGCCAGCTCACCCCCGGGACAGGGATTATCTGGGGCCAACGTCCTGACTTTC. This sequence joins TRBV18 and TRBJ2-6; 9 positions match TRBD1. This CDR3 contains 18 residues. V shed 3 bases and J 1 base; nucleotides not matched to a gene: 7. Germline-derived CDR1 and CDR2 are KGHSH and LQKENI.

The chain recombines TRBV19 with TRBJ1-5, with TRBD1 matching over 7 bases. The CDR3 is made up of 13 amino acids. Trimming cost V 10 bases and J 5 bases; bases outside gene matches: 8. The germline V gene has CDR1 LNHDA and CDR2 SQIVND (reference sequence). The CDR3 reads CATNGRGHQPQHF. The CDR3 nucleotides are TGTGCCACCAACGGGAGGGGGCATCAGCCCCAGCATTTT. The whole variable domain, filled in from reference TRBV19 and TRBJ1-5, reads DGGITQSPKYLFRKEGQNVTLSCEQNLNHDAMYWYRQDPGQGLRLIYYSQIVNDFQKGDIAEGYSVSREKKESFPLTVTSAQKNPTAFYLCATNGRGHQPQHFGDGTRLSIL.

The CDR3 DNA is TGCAGCGTCGCCGGACAGTCCAATCAGCCCCAGCATTTT. Protein: CSVAGQSNQPQHF. The chain links TRBV29-1 to TRBJ1-5; possible D gene TRBD1, 6 bases. This CDR3 is built from 13 residues. Trimming took off 6 bases at V and 3 bases at J, with 12 bases between the two ends. Germline V gene sequence: CDR1 SQVTM, CDR2 ANQGSEA.

This clonotype appeared once. The chain employs TRBV6-2 or TRBV6-3 and TRBJ2-6; 12 bases are shared with TRBD2. The CDR3 has 17 amino acids. With V trimmed by 8 bases and J by 0 bases, 5 bases remained unmatched. Germline CDR1 MNHEY, CDR2 SVGEGT. CDR3 in DNA: TGTGCCAGCGCGACTAGCGGGGGACTCTCTGGGGCCAACGTCCTGACTTTC. It codes for CASATSGGLSGANVLTF.

V is TRBV9 and J is TRBJ2-2; D is ambiguous. CDR3 length: 13 amino acids. Germline CDR1 and CDR2: SGDLS and YYNGEE. V lost 2 bases and J lost 7, with 9 bases in between. CDR3 DNA sequence: TGTGCCAGCAGCGTTTCCCCCGTCGGGGAGCTGTTTTTT. Protein product: CASSVSPVGELFF.

This clonotype was counted a single time. The chain couples TRBV28 to TRBJ2-1, with 9 bases aligning to TRBD1. Germline trimming cut 6 bases from V and 5 bases from J; bases unmatched to any gene: 8. Germline lookup yields CDR1 MDHEN and CDR2 SYDVKM. The CDR3 covers 15 residues. In DNA form, the CDR3 reads TGTGCCAGCAGGACCCCGGGACAGGGTCACAATGAGCAGTTCTTC. Residues: CASRTPGQGHNEQFF.

This clonotype was observed a single time. The rearrangement joins TRBV15 to TRBJ1-1; no clear D. Germline loops: CDR1 LNHNV, CDR2 YYDKDF (reference sequence). The ends were cut back, 0 bases at V and 1 base at J, with 3 bases in the middle. The CDR3 spans 13 residues. CDR3 protein: CATSRDPNTEAFF. The CDR3, as DNA: TGTGCCACCAGCAGAGATCCGAACACTGAAGCTTTCTTT.

The V and J genes are TRBV7-9 and TRBJ2-2; a possible D gene is TRBD2 (6 bases). CDR1 and CDR2 (germline): SEHNR, FQNEAQ (reference sequence). The V end lost 1 base, the J end lost 2 bases, and 8 bases lay between the germline ends. The CDR3 sequence is 15 residues long. CDR3 loop: CASSLGRVNTGELFF. The CDR3 DNA sequence: TGTGCCAGCAGCTTAGGGAGGGTCAACACCGGGGAGCTGTTTTTT. Complete variable domain (other parts from reference TRBV7-9 and TRBJ2-2): DTGVSQNPRHKITKRGQNVTFRCDPISEHNRLYWYRQTLGQGPEFLTYFQNEAQLEKSRLLSDRFSAERPKGSFSTLEIQRTEQGDSAMYLCASSLGRVNTGELFFGEGSRLTVL.

The chain has TRBV3-1 and TRBJ2-3; no clear D. CDR1 is LGHDT and CDR2 is YNNKEL in the germline V gene (reference sequence). V was shortened by 1 base and J by 5 bases, with 7 bases between the two germline ends. CDR3 length: 13 residues. The CDR3 DNA reads TGTGCCAGCAGCCAAGGAATACTAGATACGCAGTATTTT. Its translation is CASSQGILDTQYF.

Only one count was recorded for this clonotype. The CDR3 is CASSESKGLAGGRDTQYF. The CDR3 bases are TGCGCCAGCAGTGAGTCGAAGGGACTAGCGGGAGGTAGAGATACGCAGTATTTT. The chain carries TRBV10-2 and TRBJ2-3; 15 positions agree with TRBD2. V shed 0 bases and J 5 bases; nucleotides not matched to a gene: 6. Germline V gene data show CDR1 as WSHSY and CDR2 as SAAADI. This CDR3 has 18 amino acids.

The chain is built from TRBV5-6 and TRBJ1-2; possible D gene TRBD1, 5 bases. Trimming took 6 bases from V and 6 from J, leaving 12 bases between them. CDR1 is SGHDT and CDR2 is YYEEEE in the germline V gene. The length of the CDR3 is 12 residues. The CDR3 coding sequence is TGTGCCAGCACCCTGACGGGGGATGGCTACACCTTC. This translates into CASTLTGDGYTF.

CDR3 nucleotides: TGTGCCAGCAGCCAAGATACCGCCTACGAGCAGTACTTC. Protein sequence: CASSQDTAYEQYF. The chain joins TRBV3-1 to TRBJ2-7; no clear D. Trimming removed 0 bases at V and 2 bases at J, with 5 bases between. The CDR3 covers 13 residues. Germline values: CDR1 LGHDT, CDR2 YNNKEL (reference sequence).

The rearrangement uses TRBV3-1 and TRBJ1-2; no definite D call. The length of the CDR3 is 13 residues. V was cut by 1 base and J by 4 bases, with 7 bases left in between. Germline CDR1 and CDR2: LGHDT and YNNKEL (reference sequence). The CDR3 reads CASSQGTLYGYTF. The CDR3 region has the DNA TGTGCCAGCAGCCAAGGGACGCTCTATGGCTACACCTTC. Based on the CDR3 plus reference TRBV3-1 and TRBJ1-2, the full variable domain is DTAVSQTPKYLVTQMGNDKSIKCEQNLGHDTMYWYKQDSKKFLKIMFSYNNKELIINETVPNRFSPKSPDKAHLNLHINSLELGDSAVYFCASSQGTLYGYTFGSGTRLTVV.